This TCR beta chain was observed in a study of Tregs in tolerant kidney transplant recipients. Profiled with immunoSEQ multiplex PCR; TCRdb holds only in-frame clones, not every one. The repertoire includes roughly 70,000 clones, over 80% of them detected once, and 4.5% to 5.5% sits in the top ten. The receptor was isolated from a human donor in good health. Sequenced sample: CD4+ T cells from blood.

CDR3 DNA: TGTGCCAGCAGCTATGTTACGACAGGCTGGGGCGAGACCCAGTACTTC. This gives the protein CASSYVTTGWGETQYF. The chain employs TRBV5-6 and TRBJ2-5; maybe TRBD1 (6 bases). Trimming pared 3 bases from V and 5 bases from J, leaving 20 bases between. The germline V gene has CDR1 SGHDT and CDR2 YYEEEE. The CDR3 has 16 amino acids. Full variable domain (rest looked up from reference TRBV5-6 and TRBJ2-5): DAGVTQSPTHLIKTRGQQVTLRCSPKSGHDTVSWYQQALGQGPQFIFQYYEEEERQRGNFPDRFSGHQFPNYSSELNVNALLLGDSALYLCASSYVTTGWGETQYFGPGTRLLVL.